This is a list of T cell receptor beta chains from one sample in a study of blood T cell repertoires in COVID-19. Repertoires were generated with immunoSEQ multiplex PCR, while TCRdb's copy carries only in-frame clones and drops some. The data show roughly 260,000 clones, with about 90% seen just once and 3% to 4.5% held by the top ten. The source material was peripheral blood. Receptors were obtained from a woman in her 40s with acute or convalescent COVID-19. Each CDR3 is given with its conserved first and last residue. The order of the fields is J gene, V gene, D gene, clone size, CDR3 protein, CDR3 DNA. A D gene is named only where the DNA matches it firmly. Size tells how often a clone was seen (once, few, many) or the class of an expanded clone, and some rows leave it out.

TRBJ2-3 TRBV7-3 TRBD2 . CASSKTGGTSWGTQYF TGTGCCAGCAGCAAAACCGGGGGGACCTCGTGGGGTACGCAGTATTTT
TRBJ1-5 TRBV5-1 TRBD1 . CASSMGQPNQPQHF TGCGCCAGCAGCATGGGACAGCCAAATCAGCCCCAGCATTTT
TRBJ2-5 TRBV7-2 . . CASSPPPFAGRETQYF TGTGCCAGCAGCCCCCCCCCGTTTGCGGGGAGAGAGACCCAGTACTTC
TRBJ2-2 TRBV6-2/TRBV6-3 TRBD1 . CASRYGTGGANTGELFF TGTGCCAGCAGATACGGAACAGGGGGCGCGAACACCGGGGAGCTGTTTTTT
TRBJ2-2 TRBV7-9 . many CASSSSLIRDTSNTGELFF TGTGCCAGCAGCTCCTCTCTTATCCGGGACACTTCGAACACCGGGGAGCTGTTTTTT
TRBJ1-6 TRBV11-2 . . CASSHRDIYNSPLHF TGTGCCAGCAGCCACAGGGATATCTATAATTCACCCCTCCACTTT
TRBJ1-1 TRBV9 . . CASSVGRGTEAFF TGTGCCAGCAGCGTAGGCAGGGGAACTGAAGCTTTCTTT
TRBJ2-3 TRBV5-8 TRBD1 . CASTPRGGQTDTQYF TGTGCCAGCACCCCGCGAGGGGGCCAGACAGATACGCAGTATTTT
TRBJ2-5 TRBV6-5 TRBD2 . CASLFPRGRQETQYF TGTGCCAGCCTGTTCCCGCGGGGGAGGCAGGAGACCCAGTACTTC
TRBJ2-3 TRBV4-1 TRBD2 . CASSQPGRGGAAAAQYF TGCGCCAGCAGCCAACCTGGGCGCGGGGGGGCCGCTGCGGCGCAGTATTTT
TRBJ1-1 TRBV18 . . CASSPTEQGTEAFF TGTGCCAGCTCACCAACGGAACAGGGCACTGAAGCTTTCTTT
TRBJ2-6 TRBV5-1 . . CASSLDSSYFSGANVLTF TGCGCCAGCAGCTTGGATTCAAGTTACTTCTCTGGGGCCAACGTCCTGACTTTC